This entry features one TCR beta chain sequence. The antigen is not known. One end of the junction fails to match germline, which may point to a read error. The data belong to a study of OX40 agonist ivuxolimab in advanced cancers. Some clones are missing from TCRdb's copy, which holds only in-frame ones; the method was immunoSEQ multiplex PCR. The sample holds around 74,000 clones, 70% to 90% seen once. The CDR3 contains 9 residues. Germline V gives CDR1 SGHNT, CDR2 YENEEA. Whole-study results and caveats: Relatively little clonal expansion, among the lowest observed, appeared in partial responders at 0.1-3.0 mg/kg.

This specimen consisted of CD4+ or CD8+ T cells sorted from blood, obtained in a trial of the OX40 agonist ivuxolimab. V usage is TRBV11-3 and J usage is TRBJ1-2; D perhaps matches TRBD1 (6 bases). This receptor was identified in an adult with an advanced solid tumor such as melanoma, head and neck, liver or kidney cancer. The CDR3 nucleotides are TGTGCCAGCCCCGACAGGTCGTCCTTC. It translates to CASPDRSSF.